Listed below are T cell receptor beta chains from one sample, sequenced in a study of T cells in Graves' hyperthyroidism and ophthalmopathy. TCRdb re-analysed the multiplex PCR reads in MiXCR, keeping a single row per CDR3 protein. In the table there are about 600,000 distinct CDR3 sequences, approximately 14% of which are singletons. The sequenced sample consisted of blood. All receptors come from a woman aged 18-35 years with Graves' ophthalmopathy. Each CDR3 is given with its conserved first and last residue. A D gene is named only where the DNA matches it firmly. Size tells how often a clone was seen (once, few, many) or the class of an expanded clone, and some rows leave it out.

many	TRBV20-1	.	TRBJ2-5	CSAQGAETQYF	TGCAGTGCCCAGGGCGCAGAGACCCAGTACTTC
many	TRBV24-1	.	TRBJ2-1	CATSDLRTASYNEQFF	TGTGCCACCAGTGATTTGCGGACCGCGTCCTACAATGAGCAGTTCTTC
few	TRBV10-3	.	TRBJ2-3	CAISESPDTQYF	TGTGCCATCAGTGAGTCGCCCGATACGCAGTATTTT
.	TRBV20-1	.	TRBJ2-2	CSASHPGLVTGELFF	TGCAGTGCTAGCCACCCGGGACTGGTCACCGGGGAGCTGTTTTTT
many	TRBV5-8	TRBD1	TRBJ1-5	CASSKDRNQPQHF	TGTGCCAGCAGTAAGGACAGGAATCAGCCCCAGCATTTT
few	TRBV24-1	.	TRBJ1-5	CATSDGLFRPQHF	TGTGCCACCAGTGATGGACTTTTCCGGCCCCAGCATTTT
few	TRBV7-9	TRBD2	TRBJ2-2	CASSWSTSVLNTGELFF	TGTGCCAGCAGCTGGAGTACTAGCGTCTTGAACACCGGGGAGCTGTTTTTT
.	TRBV9	.	TRBJ2-6	CASSDPGGQGLFSGANVLTF	TGTGCCAGCAGCGACCCCGGGGGGCAGGGACTTTTCTCTGGGGCCAACGTCCTGACTTTC
.	TRBV24-1	TRBD1	TRBJ2-1	CATSDLTRGTVDEQFF	TGTGCCACCAGTGACCTAACCAGGGGGACCGTCGATGAGCAGTTCTTC
many	TRBV5-1	.	TRBJ2-7	CASSLGANEQYF	TGCGCCAGCAGCTTGGGGGCGAACGAGCAGTACTTC
many	TRBV28	TRBD1	TRBJ1-2	CASRGTGRYGYTF	TGTGCCAGCAGGGGGACAGGGCGCTATGGCTACACCTTC
.	TRBV3-1	TRBD2	TRBJ2-4	CASSSLAGRGEVPNIQYF	TGTGCCAGCTCCTCACTAGCGGGAAGGGGGGAGGTCCCAAACATTCAGTACTTC
many	TRBV9	TRBD2	TRBJ2-3	CASSVPARGGRGSTDTQYF	TGTGCCAGCAGCGTACCTGCGAGGGGCGGGAGAGGGAGCACAGATACGCAGTATTTT
many	TRBV11-2	.	TRBJ2-7	CASSLGTPRDEQYF	TGTGCCAGCAGCCTCGGGACCCCGAGAGACGAGCAGTACTTC
.	TRBV6-2/TRBV6-3	TRBD2	TRBJ2-5	CASSSKREGPLGETQYF	TGTGCCAGCAGTTCCAAGCGGGAGGGCCCCCTGGGGGAGACCCAGTACTTC
many	TRBV3-1	TRBD1	TRBJ1-2	CASSQDDHRGFYGYTF	TGTGCCAGCAGCCAAGATGACCACAGGGGGTTCTATGGCTACACCTTC
many	TRBV29-1	TRBD1	TRBJ2-1	CSVQQGNEQFF	TGCAGCGTCCAACAGGGGAATGAGCAGTTCTTC
few	TRBV6-1	.	TRBJ2-3	CASSPQPQGIYTGTQYF	TGTGCCAGCAGTCCCCAACCTCAGGGGATATACACAGGTACGCAGTATTTT
.	TRBV6-1	.	TRBJ1-4	CASKQASAEKLFF	TGTGCCAGCAAACAGGCGTCTGCGGAAAAACTGTTTTTT
.	TRBV19	.	TRBJ1-2	CASSIGRAGDYGYTF	TGTGCCAGTAGTATAGGGAGGGCCGGCGACTATGGCTACACCTTC
many	TRBV28	.	TRBJ2-5	CATLTPETQYF	TGTGCCACACTAACCCCGGAGACCCAGTACTTC
many	TRBV6-1	.	TRBJ1-1	CASSYNRQVDTEAFF	TGTGCCAGCAGTTACAACAGACAGGTGGACACTGAAGCTTTCTTT
.	TRBV19	TRBD2	TRBJ2-3	CASSIVVAGADTQYF	TGTGCCAGTAGTATAGTAGTAGCGGGAGCGGATACGCAGTATTTT
many	TRBV7-3	.	TRBJ2-1	CASSQSPHGVGEQFF	TGTGCCAGCAGCCAATCCCCCCACGGGGTCGGTGAGCAGTTCTTC
many	TRBV9	TRBD1	TRBJ2-7	CASSLAGTGRVNEQYF	TGTGCCAGCAGCCTCGCCGGGACAGGGAGGGTCAACGAGCAGTACTTC
many	TRBV7-9	TRBD2	TRBJ2-1	CASSFLARGSGGPWDEQFF	TGTGCCAGCAGCTTCCTAGCGCGGGGTTCGGGAGGGCCTTGGGATGAGCAGTTCTTC